This TCR beta chain was sequenced for a study of Ad26.COV2.S vaccination and SARS-CoV-2 variants. Across the whole study: Administration of Ad26.COV2.S was intramuscular, either once or twice 56 days apart.

A note on this clone: Its antigen is as yet unknown.

Treatment indicated: around 19 received Ad26.COV2.S at low or high dose, single or two shots; five or six received placebo; per-sample allocation not given. Collection of samples fell on day 63 after the first vaccine or placebo injection. Immunization relied on an Ad26 vector, which expressed Wuhan-strain SARS-CoV-2 spike. CDR3 length: 12 amino acids. Germline CDR1 is MDHEN and CDR2 is SYDVKM. The V end lost 2 bases, the J end lost 3 bases, and 4 bases lay between the germline ends. Study-wide results and limits: Spike-specific TCR breadth ran higher among vaccine recipients than placebo recipients.

Clones were read by immunoSEQ multiplex PCR, and TCRdb kept only the in-frame ones, dropping some. The table lists about 400,000 clones, 89% of them singletons. The sample consisted of peripheral blood, taken in a trial of Ad26.COV2.S vaccine versus placebo. The chain joins TRBV28 to TRBJ1-1; D gene ambiguous. The clonotype originates from a person aged 18-60 years who received the Ad26.COV2.S COVID-19 vaccine or a placebo. CDR3 sequence reads: CASSLSDTEAFF. The CDR3 bases are TGTGCCAGCAGTTTAAGCGACACTGAAGCTTTCTTT.